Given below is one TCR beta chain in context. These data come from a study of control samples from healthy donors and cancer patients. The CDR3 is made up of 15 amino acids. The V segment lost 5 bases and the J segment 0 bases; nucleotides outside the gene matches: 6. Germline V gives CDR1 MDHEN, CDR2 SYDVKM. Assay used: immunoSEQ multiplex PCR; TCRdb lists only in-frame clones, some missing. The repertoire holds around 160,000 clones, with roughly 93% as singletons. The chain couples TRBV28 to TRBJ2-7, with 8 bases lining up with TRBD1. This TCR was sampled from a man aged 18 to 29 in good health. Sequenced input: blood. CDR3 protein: CASSAQTGVSYEQYF. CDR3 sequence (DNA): TGTGCCAGCAGTGCCCAGACAGGGGTCTCCTACGAGCAGTACTTC.